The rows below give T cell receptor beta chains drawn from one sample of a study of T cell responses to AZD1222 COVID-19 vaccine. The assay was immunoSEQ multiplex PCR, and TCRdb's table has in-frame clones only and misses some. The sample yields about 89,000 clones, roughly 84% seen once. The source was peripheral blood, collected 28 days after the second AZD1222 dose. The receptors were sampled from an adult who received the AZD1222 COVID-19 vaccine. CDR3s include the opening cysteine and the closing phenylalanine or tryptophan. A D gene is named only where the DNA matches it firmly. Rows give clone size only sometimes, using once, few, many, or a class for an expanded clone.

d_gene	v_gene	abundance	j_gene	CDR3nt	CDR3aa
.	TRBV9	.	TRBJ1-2	TGTGCCAGCACAAGGCAGGCCGACTATGGCTACACCTTC	CASTRQADYGYTF
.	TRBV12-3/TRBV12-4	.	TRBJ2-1	TGTGCCAGCAGTTCTGGAAATGAGCAGTTCTTC	CASSSGNEQFF
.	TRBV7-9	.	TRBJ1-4	TGTGCCAGCAGCCCATCGGGGGGGTGGGAAAAACTGTTTTTT	CASSPSGGWEKLFF
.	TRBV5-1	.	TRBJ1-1	TGCGCCAGCAGCCGGACAGAGAACACTGAAGCTTTCTTT	CASSRTENTEAFF
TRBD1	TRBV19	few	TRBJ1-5	TGTGCCAGCGGCGACAGGGCCGGGCAGCCCCAGCATTTT	CASGDRAGQPQHF
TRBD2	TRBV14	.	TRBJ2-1	TGTGCCAGCAGCCCTAGCGGGAGTCTCTACAATGAGCAGTTCTTC	CASSPSGSLYNEQFF
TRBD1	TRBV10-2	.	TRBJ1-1	TGCGCCAGCAGACCGGGGACAGGGGGCGGGGGCACTGAAGCTTTCTTT	CASRPGTGGGGTEAFF
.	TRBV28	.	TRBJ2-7	.	CASSLFLFSGEYEQYF
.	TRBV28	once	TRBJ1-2	TGTGCCAGCAGCCTCGACAGATCTTCTGGCTACACCTTC	CASSLDRSSGYTF
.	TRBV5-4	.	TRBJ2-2	TGTGCCAGCAGCCTGGGGCAGGGAAAAGTAACCGGGGAGCTGTTTTTT	CASSLGQGKVTGELFF
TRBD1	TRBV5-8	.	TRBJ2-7	TGTGCCAGCAGCTTCTGGACAGGGTTGTACTTC	CASSFWTGLYF
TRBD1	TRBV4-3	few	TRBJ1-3	TGCGCCAGCAGCCAAGCGTCCACCGGGACAGGGGCTAAGAGAAACACCATATATTTT	CASSQASTGTGAKRNTIYF